This T cell receptor (beta chain) is drawn from a study of blood T cell repertoires in COVID-19. Study-wide background: Italy, Spain and the United States were the sources of the convalescent and acute COVID-19 samples. T cells, B-cell-depleted T cells, or PBMCs provided the cDNA or gDNA that served as material.

With 4 bases removed from V and 3 bases from J, the gap between germline ends came to 22 bases. The CDR3 runs to 16 residues. Germline lookup yields CDR1 SQVTM and CDR2 ANQGSEA. Per the original methods: Amplification with reference gene primers provided the estimates of nucleated cell counts. This table comes from immunoSEQ multiplex PCR, and its TCRdb copy is limited to in-frame clones, with some not included. V, J and clone size derive from that table, while D and trimming were established from the DNA sequence. The sample shows a few hundred thousand clones, approximately 85% of them seen only once.

This TCR was sampled from a man between 50 and 59 years old with active or convalescent COVID-19. This chain connects TRBV29-1 to TRBJ2-7; possible D gene TRBD1, 5 bases. Sequences were obtained from peripheral blood. The CDR3 is CSVGGMDKSHFYEQYF. CDR3 DNA: TGCAGCGTTGGGGGTATGGACAAGTCTCATTTCTACGAGCAGTACTTC.